This T cell receptor (beta chain) was documented in a study of shared clonotypes between healthy human individuals. Study-wide findings and caveats: Limited genetic and exposure-history diversity came from having few donors.

This table comes from immunoSEQ multiplex PCR, and its TCRdb copy is limited to in-frame clones, with some not included. Here the sample spans under 1,100,000 clones, under 80% being singletons. The CDR3 consists of 16 residues. Germline V CDR1 and CDR2: SGHDT, YYEEEE. The V segment lost 2 bases and the J segment 0 bases; nucleotides outside the gene matches: 5. As regards this clone: The antigen is undetermined.

The V call is TRBV5-6, the J call TRBJ1-3; 7 bases fit TRBD1. This receptor was obtained from a man in his late teens or twenties in good health. The sequencing input was memory CD4+ T cells sorted from blood. Indicated subset: CD45RA-negative fraction. CDR3 loop: CASSLRGGLSGNTIYF. CDR3 in DNA: TGTGCCAGCAGCTTACGAGGGGGCCTCTCTGGAAACACCATATATTTT.